The 29 T cell receptor beta chains below come from one sample, sequenced in a study of blood T cell repertoires in COVID-19. Only in-frame clones appear in the TCRdb table, and some are missing; sequencing was by immunoSEQ multiplex PCR. The sample includes over 250,000 clones, about four fifths of them seen just once. Material for sequencing was PBMCs or T cells enriched from blood (not recorded which). The source is a man aged 40-50 years who had been exposed to COVID-19.

The CDR3: CASSITSGSTSAYNEQFF. In DNA, the CDR3 is TGTGCCAGCAGTATCACTAGCGGAAGTACGTCCGCGTACAATGAGCAGTTCTTC. The rearrangement uses TRBV27 and TRBJ2-1; 8 nucleotides align to TRBD2. This CDR3 has 18 amino acids. V gave up 5 bases and J gave up 4 bases; unmatched junction bases: 16. Germline loops: CDR1 MNHEY, CDR2 SMNVEV (reference sequence).

The chain employs TRBV6-5 and TRBJ1-2; D may be TRBD1 (5 bases). Trimming left V 6 bases short and J 5 bases short, with 16 bases between. This CDR3 is 14 amino acids long. CDR1 is MNHEY and CDR2 is SVGAGI in the germline V gene. CDR3 nucleotide sequence: TGTGCCAGCAGCGGTGGGGCCAGGGATTATGGCTACACCTTC. It specifies CASSGGARDYGYTF.

V is TRBV18 and J is TRBJ1-5, with 7 bases aligning to TRBD1. The CDR3 is 16 amino acids. Germline values: CDR1 KGHSH, CDR2 LQKENI. V shed 4 bases and J 4 bases; nucleotides not matched to a gene: 10. The CDR3 region is CASSQGNRGLNQPQHF. Here the CDR3 DNA reads TGTGCCAGCTCACAGGGGAACAGGGGTTTAAATCAGCCCCAGCATTTT. The variable domain in full, completed from reference TRBV18 and TRBJ1-5, reads NAGVMQNPRHLVRRRGQEARLRCSPMKGHSHVYWYRQLPEEGLKFMVYLQKENIIDESGMPKERFSAEFPKEGPSILRIQQVVRGDSAAYFCASSQGNRGLNQPQHFGDGTRLSIL.

CDR3 in amino acids: CASSFDRGPFEKLFF. CDR3 coding DNA: TGTGCCAGCAGCTTTGACAGGGGACCCTTTGAAAAACTGTTTTTT. V is TRBV5-5 and J is TRBJ1-4; TRBD1 aligns across 8 bases. Per germline, CDR1 SGHKS and CDR2 YYEKEE (reference sequence). The CDR3 spans 15 residues. The V gene end was trimmed by 2 bases and the J gene end by 7 bases; junction bases not matched to a gene: 7.

The J gene is TRBJ2-7, the V gene TRBV9, with 9 bases identical to TRBD1. From germline, CDR1 is SGDLS and CDR2 YYNGEE. This CDR3 spans 15 amino acids. V was clipped by 1 base and J by 6 bases; unmatched bases: 8. The CDR3 spells CASSVIDRGFSEQYF. The CDR3, as DNA: TGTGCCAGCAGCGTAATTGACAGGGGGTTTTCCGAGCAGTACTTC.

The chain uses TRBV5-1 and TRBJ2-3; no definite D call. Germline CDR1 is SGHRS and CDR2 is YFSETQ. This CDR3 is 12 amino acids long. V lost 6 bases to trimming and J lost 1 base, with 6 bases between them. CDR3 DNA sequence: TGCGCCAGCAAGAGCGGCACAGATACGCAGTATTTT. It translates to CASKSGTDTQYF.

This chain links TRBV15 with TRBJ1-2, with D unresolved. Germline CDR1 is LNHNV and CDR2 is YYDKDF (reference sequence). Trimming took 4 bases from V and 5 from J, leaving 8 bases between them. CDR3 length: 12 amino acids. CDR3 residues: CATSNLNYGYTF. The CDR3 coding sequence is TGTGCCACCAGCAATTTAAATTATGGCTACACCTTC. Using reference TRBV15 and TRBJ1-2 for the parts outside the CDR3, the full variable domain is DAMVIQNPRYQVTQFGKPVTLSCSQTLNHNVMYWYQQKSSQAPKLLFHYYDKDFNNEADTPDNFQSRRPNTSFCFLDIRSPGLGDTAMYLCATSNLNYGYTFGSGTRLTVV.

The chain links TRBV19 to TRBJ2-7, with TRBD1 matching over 7 bases. V lost 10 bases, J lost 4 bases, and 4 bases stayed unmatched. This CDR3 is built from 11 residues. Germline-derived CDR1 and CDR2 are LNHDA and SQIVND (reference sequence). CDR3 DNA sequence: TGTGCCACCCAGGGACAGTACGAGCAGTACTTC. Its protein is CATQGQYEQYF. Filled out from reference TRBV19 and TRBJ2-7, the complete variable domain reads DGGITQSPKYLFRKEGQNVTLSCEQNLNHDAMYWYRQDPGQGLRLIYYSQIVNDFQKGDIAEGYSVSREKKESFPLTVTSAQKNPTAFYLCATQGQYEQYFGPGTRLTVT.

V and J are TRBV11-3 and TRBJ1-2; the D gene is possibly TRBD1 (5 bases). Germline-derived CDR1 and CDR2 are SGHNT and YENEEA. The CDR3 totals 14 residues. The germline V and J ends were trimmed by 3 bases and 5 bases, with 13 bases remaining between them. Written as DNA, the CDR3 is TGTGCCAGCAGCTTTCAGGGTTGGGGATATGGCTACACCTTC. Translated, it gives CASSFQGWGYGYTF.

The CDR3 region is CASSQDRLTNNEQFF. The CDR3 nucleotides read TGCGCCAGCAGCCAAGATAGGCTGACTAACAATGAGCAGTTCTTC. This chain uses TRBV4-1 with TRBJ2-1; D perhaps matches TRBD2 (5 bases). The CDR3 runs to 15 residues. Germline CDR1 MGHRA, CDR2 YSYEKL. Trimming shortened V by 0 bases and J by 5 bases, and 11 bases separated the two germline ends.

This rearrangement joins TRBV18 to TRBJ1-1, with TRBD1 as a possible D gene (6 bases). Germline-derived CDR1 and CDR2 are KGHSH and LQKENI. This CDR3 is built from 14 residues. The V end lost 6 bases, the J end lost 6 bases, and 17 bases lay between the germline ends. The CDR3 sequence: CASSSTPSGAEAFF. Here the CDR3 DNA reads TGTGCCAGCTCGTCAACGCCTTCAGGGGCTGAAGCTTTCTTT.

The chain recombines TRBV7-2 with TRBJ1-4; a possible D gene is TRBD1 (6 bases). Germline CDR1 is SGHTA and CDR2 is FQGNSA. CDR3 length: 15 amino acids. The V end was cut by 2 bases, the J end by 10 bases, with 17 bases between. This CDR3 reads CASSLSRGEVGKLFF. CDR3 bases: TGTGCCAGCAGCTTATCCAGGGGCGAGGTTGGAAAACTGTTTTTT.

The chain uses TRBV29-1 and TRBJ2-1, with 12 positions matching TRBD1. This CDR3 has 17 amino acids. Losses at the gene ends were 6 bases for V and 10 bases for J; bases not matched to a gene: 19. From germline, CDR1 is SQVTM and CDR2 ANQGSEA. The CDR3 region is CSVVSPPGQGAREEQFF. Written as DNA, the CDR3 is TGCAGCGTCGTATCCCCTCCGGGACAGGGGGCTCGGGAGGAGCAGTTCTTC.

The V and J genes are TRBV6-5 and TRBJ1-1; D remains ambiguous. The CDR3 runs to 14 residues. CDR1 is MNHEY and CDR2 is SVGAGI in the germline V gene. With 8 bases removed from V and 2 bases from J, the gap between germline ends came to 15 bases. CDR3 DNA: TGTGCCAGCTCGGGGAAACGGGTCAACACTGAAGCTTTCTTT. It codes for CASSGKRVNTEAFF.

The J gene is TRBJ1-1, the V gene TRBV19; tentatively, D is TRBD1 (5 bases). The CDR3 extends over 16 amino acids. The V end was cut by 3 bases, the J end by 1 base, with 15 bases between. Per the germline V gene, CDR1 is LNHDA and CDR2 is SQIVND (reference sequence). CDR3 sequence reads: CASSISITRGNTEAFF. CDR3 nucleotide sequence: TGTGCCAGTAGTATTTCGATTACAAGGGGGAACACTGAAGCTTTCTTT.

The chain is built from TRBV25-1 and TRBJ1-1; no clear D. The CDR3 is 11 amino acids. The germline CDR1 and CDR2 sequences are MGHDK and SYGVNS. The V end was cut by 4 bases, the J end by 4 bases, with 4 bases between. The CDR3 spells CASSGLTEAFF. The CDR3 nucleotides are TGTGCCAGCAGTGGTCTCACTGAAGCTTTCTTT.

This clone was observed a single time. V and J are TRBV5-4 and TRBJ2-5, with 7 bases matching TRBD1. The V and J ends lost 2 bases and 0 bases, in that order; junction bases with no gene match: 4. This CDR3 spans 15 amino acids. Germline CDR1 reads SGHNT; CDR2 reads YYREEE (reference sequence). The CDR3 DNA reads TGTGCCAGCAGCTTATCACAGGGGTACCAAGAGACCCAGTACTTC. Encoded protein: CASSLSQGYQETQYF. Full variable domain (outside the CDR3, taken from reference TRBV5-4 and TRBJ2-5): ETGVTQSPTHLIKTRGQQVTLRCSSQSGHNTVSWYQQALGQGPQFIFQYYREEENGRGNFPPRFSGLQFPNYSSELNVNALELDDSALYLCASSLSQGYQETQYFGPGTRLLVL.

The chain is built from TRBV12-3 or TRBV12-4 and TRBJ1-1; possibly TRBD1 for D (5 bases). This CDR3 has 13 amino acids. Trimming removed 6 bases at V and 3 bases at J, with 11 bases between. CDR3 residues: CASRWGVDTEAFF. The CDR3 DNA follows: TGTGCCAGCAGATGGGGGGTCGACACTGAAGCTTTCTTT.

The genes are TRBV6-5 and TRBJ1-2; 7 bases match TRBD1. The V segment lost 5 bases and the J segment 0 bases; nucleotides outside the gene matches: 3. The germline CDR1 and CDR2 sequences are MNHEY and SVGAGI. The CDR3 length is 14 residues. CDR3 in amino acids: CASSHTGANYGYTF. In DNA form, the CDR3 reads TGTGCCAGCAGTCATACAGGGGCTAACTATGGCTACACCTTC.

The rearrangement links TRBV10-3 to TRBJ1-5; D gene unclear. Per germline, CDR1 ENHRY and CDR2 SYGVKD. The CDR3 is 16 amino acids. The V end was cut by 1 base, the J end by 7 bases, with 17 bases between. Written as DNA, the CDR3 is TGTGCCATCAGTGAGTTTCACGGACTGGGGTTGCAGCCCCAGCATTTT. Protein sequence: CAISEFHGLGLQPQHF.

The chain recombines TRBV10-2 with TRBJ2-3; possible D gene TRBD1, 6 bases. This CDR3 is built from 11 residues. V was cut by 7 bases and J by 6 bases, with 8 bases left in between. Germline values: CDR1 WSHSY, CDR2 SAAADI. The CDR3 DNA is TGCGCCAGCACAAGGGGGGATACGCAGTATTTT. Protein: CASTRGDTQYF.

The chain has TRBV25-1 and TRBJ2-7, with TRBD1 matching over 9 bases. The germline gives CDR1 MGHDK, CDR2 SYGVNS. Unmatched junction bases numbered 8, after V lost 5 bases and J lost 3 bases. The CDR3 contains 15 residues. CDR3 amino acids: CASSPADRGVYEQYF. CDR3 nucleotide sequence: TGTGCCAGCAGTCCCGCCGACAGGGGGGTCTACGAGCAGTACTTC.

This chain connects TRBV6-2 or TRBV6-3 to TRBJ2-7, with a weak D call TRBD2 (6 bases). The CDR3 sequence is 12 residues long. V lost 2 bases and J lost 7, with 9 bases in between. CDR1 MNHEY and CDR2 SVGEGT come from the germline V gene. This chain's CDR3 is CASSYGLAEQYF. The CDR3 DNA reads as TGTGCCAGCAGTTACGGGCTAGCGGAGCAGTACTTC.

The V gene is TRBV5-6, the J gene TRBJ2-6, with D possibly matching TRBD2 (5 bases). The V gene lost 4 bases and the J gene lost 0 bases, with 5 bases spanning the gap. The CDR3 spans 14 residues. CDR1 SGHDT and CDR2 YYEEEE come from the germline V gene. CDR3 in DNA: TGTGCCAGCAGCCGGGACTCTGGGGCCAACGTCCTGACTTTC. It codes for CASSRDSGANVLTF.

The rearrangement joins TRBV7-2 to TRBJ2-1, with D tentatively TRBD1 (5 bases). Germline V gene sequence: CDR1 SGHTA, CDR2 FQGNSA. CDR3 size: 14 residues. Deletions cut 5 bases from V and 8 bases from J, with 16 bases between. In DNA, the CDR3 is TGTGCCAGCAGCCCCCAGGGTGGGCGATATGAGCAGTTCTTC. It codes for CASSPQGGRYEQFF.

This clone showed up just once. The chain links TRBV7-9 to TRBJ1-3, with a weak D call TRBD1 (6 bases). CDR3 length: 17 residues. With 7 bases removed from V and 0 bases from J, the gap between germline ends came to 19 bases. Germline-derived CDR1 and CDR2 are SEHNR and FQNEAQ (reference sequence). CDR3: CASTRTAELYSGNTIYF. Written as DNA, the CDR3 is TGTGCCAGCACTCGGACAGCAGAACTATACTCTGGAAACACCATATATTTT.

The rearrangement joins TRBV5-1 to TRBJ2-1; 12 nucleotides match TRBD1. J gave up 8 bases and V 7 bases, and 13 bases lay outside the gene matches. CDR3 length: 16 residues. Per germline, CDR1 SGHRS and CDR2 YFSETQ. In nucleotides, the CDR3 is TGCGCCAGCGGCCTCTTGGGACAGGGGGCTTATGATGAGCAGTTCTTC. Its translation is CASGLLGQGAYDEQFF. Full variable domain (outside the CDR3, taken from reference TRBV5-1 and TRBJ2-1): KAGVTQTPRYLIKTRGQQVTLSCSPISGHRSVSWYQQTPGQGLQFLFEYFSETQRNKGNFPGRFSGRQFSNSRSEMNVSTLELGDSALYLCASGLLGQGAYDEQFFGPGTRLTVL.

The chain is built from TRBV3-1 (or the pseudogene TRBV3-2) and TRBJ1-1, with D uncertain. Trimming took 5 bases from V and 1 from J, leaving 20 bases between them. This CDR3 spans 17 amino acids. Per germline, CDR1 LGHDT and CDR2 YNNKEL (reference sequence). The CDR3 reads CASSSFDTSDGNTEAFF. CDR3 DNA sequence: TGTGCCAGCAGCTCGTTTGACACCTCCGATGGGAACACTGAAGCTTTCTTT.

The J gene is TRBJ2-4, the V gene TRBV7-2, with 9 bases fitting TRBD1. V lost 4 bases and J lost 10; bases outside the gene matches: 2. CDR1 and CDR2 (germline): SGHTA, FQGNSA. This CDR3 region has 12 residues. CDR3 amino acids: CASSSTGGIQYF. In DNA form, the CDR3 reads TGTGCCAGCAGCTCGACAGGGGGGATTCAGTACTTC.